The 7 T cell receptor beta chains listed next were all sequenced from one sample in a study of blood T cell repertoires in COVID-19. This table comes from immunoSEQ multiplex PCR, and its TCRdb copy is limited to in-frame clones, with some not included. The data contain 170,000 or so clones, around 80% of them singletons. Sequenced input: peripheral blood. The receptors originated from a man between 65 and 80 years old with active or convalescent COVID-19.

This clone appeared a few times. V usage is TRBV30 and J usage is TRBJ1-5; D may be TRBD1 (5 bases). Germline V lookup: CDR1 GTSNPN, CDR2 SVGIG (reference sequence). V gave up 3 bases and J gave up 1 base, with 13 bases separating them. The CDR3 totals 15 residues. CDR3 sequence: CAWSPPDRSNQPQHF. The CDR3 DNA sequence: TGTGCCTGGAGCCCCCCCGACAGAAGCAATCAGCCCCAGCATTTT.

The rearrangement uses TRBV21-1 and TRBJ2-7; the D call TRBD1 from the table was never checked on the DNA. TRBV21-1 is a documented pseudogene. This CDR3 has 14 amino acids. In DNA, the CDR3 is TGTGCCAGCAGCAAAGCGGGGCTGGTCTACGAGCAGTACTTC. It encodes CASSKAGLVYEQYF.

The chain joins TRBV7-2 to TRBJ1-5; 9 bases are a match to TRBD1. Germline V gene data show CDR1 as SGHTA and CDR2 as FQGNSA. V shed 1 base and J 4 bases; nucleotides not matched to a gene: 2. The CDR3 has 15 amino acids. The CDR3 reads CASSLGDRANQPQHF. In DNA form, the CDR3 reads TGTGCCAGCAGCTTAGGGGACAGGGCAAATCAGCCCCAGCATTTT.

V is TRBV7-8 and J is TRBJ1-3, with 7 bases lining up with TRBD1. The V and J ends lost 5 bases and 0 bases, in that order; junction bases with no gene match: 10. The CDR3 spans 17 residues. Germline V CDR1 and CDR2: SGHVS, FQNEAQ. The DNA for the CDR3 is TGTGCCAGCAGCCATGATCGACAGGGACTCTCTGGAAACACCATATATTTT. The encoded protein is CASSHDRQGLSGNTIYF.

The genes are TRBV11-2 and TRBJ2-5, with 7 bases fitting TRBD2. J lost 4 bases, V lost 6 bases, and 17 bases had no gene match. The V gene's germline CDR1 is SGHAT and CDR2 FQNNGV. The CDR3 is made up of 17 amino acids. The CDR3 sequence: CASRKTRGGPKGETQYF. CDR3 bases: TGTGCCAGCAGGAAAACTCGGGGAGGGCCTAAGGGAGAGACCCAGTACTTC.

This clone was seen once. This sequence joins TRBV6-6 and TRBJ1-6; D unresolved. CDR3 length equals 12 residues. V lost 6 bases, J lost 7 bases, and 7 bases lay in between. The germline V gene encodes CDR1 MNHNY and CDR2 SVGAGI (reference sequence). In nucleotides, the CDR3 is TGTGCCAGCAGGGTTGAGAATTCACCCCTCCACTTT. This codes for CASRVENSPLHF.

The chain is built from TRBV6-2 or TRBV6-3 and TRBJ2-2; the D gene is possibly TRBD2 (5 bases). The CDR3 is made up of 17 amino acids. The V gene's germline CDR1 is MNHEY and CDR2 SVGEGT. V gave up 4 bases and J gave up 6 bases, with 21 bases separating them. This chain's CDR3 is CASSWVAGHLPAGELFF. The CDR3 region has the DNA TGTGCCAGCAGTTGGGTCGCGGGCCACCTACCAGCCGGGGAGCTGTTTTTT.